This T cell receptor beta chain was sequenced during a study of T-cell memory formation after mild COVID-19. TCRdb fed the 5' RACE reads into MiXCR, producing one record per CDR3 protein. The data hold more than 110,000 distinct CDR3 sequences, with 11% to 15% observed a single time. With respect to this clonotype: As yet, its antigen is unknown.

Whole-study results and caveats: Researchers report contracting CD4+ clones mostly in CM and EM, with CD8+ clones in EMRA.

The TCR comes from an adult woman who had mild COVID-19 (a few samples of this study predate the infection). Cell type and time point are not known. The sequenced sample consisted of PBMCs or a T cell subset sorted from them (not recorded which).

For the CDR3, the DNA is TGTGCCAGCAGTTTAGAAGGAGACTCCCCCAGTGAGGCCCAGTACTTC. Its translation is CASSLEGDSPSEAQYF. This sequence joins TRBV27 and TRBJ2-5; D remains ambiguous. This CDR3 is 16 amino acids long. V lost 2 bases and J lost 9, with 22 bases in between. CDR1 and CDR2 from the germline V gene are MNHEY and SMNVEV (reference sequence).